This T cell receptor beta chain came from a study of blood T cell repertoires in COVID-19. This table comes from immunoSEQ multiplex PCR, and its TCRdb copy is limited to in-frame clones, with some not included. The table includes about 210,000 clones, approximately 84% detected once. This CDR3 comprises 17 residues. The germline gives CDR1 KGHDR, CDR2 SFDVKD. Trimming took 9 bases from V and 0 from J, leaving 20 bases between them. The source is a woman between 50 and 59 years old with active or convalescent COVID-19. Specimen: peripheral blood. This sequence joins TRBV24-1 and TRBJ1-5; D ambiguous. CDR3 in amino acids: CATLKRSEEHSNQPQHF. In DNA form, the CDR3 reads TGTGCCACCCTAAAGCGGAGTGAGGAACATAGCAATCAGCCCCAGCATTTT.